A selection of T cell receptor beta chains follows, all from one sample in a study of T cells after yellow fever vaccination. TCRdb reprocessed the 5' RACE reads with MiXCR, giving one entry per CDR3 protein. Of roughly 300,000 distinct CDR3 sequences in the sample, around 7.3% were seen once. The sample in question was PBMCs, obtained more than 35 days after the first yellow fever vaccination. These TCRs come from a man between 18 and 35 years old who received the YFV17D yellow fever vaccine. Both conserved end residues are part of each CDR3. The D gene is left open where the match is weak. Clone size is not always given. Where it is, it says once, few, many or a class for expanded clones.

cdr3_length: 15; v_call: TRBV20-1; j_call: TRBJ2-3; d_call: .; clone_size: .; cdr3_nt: TGCAGTGCTAGACATTCTGGGGGGAGACCAGATACGCAGTATTTT; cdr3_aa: CSARHSGGRPDTQYF
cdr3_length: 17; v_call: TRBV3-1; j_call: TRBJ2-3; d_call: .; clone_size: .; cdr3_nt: TGTGCCAGCACCCATTGGGGTAGCGAGGCTAGCACAGATACGCAGTATTTT; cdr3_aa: CASTHWGSEASTDTQYF
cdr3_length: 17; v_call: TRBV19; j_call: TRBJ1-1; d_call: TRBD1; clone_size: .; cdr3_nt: TGTGCCAGTAGTATAGATCGTTGGGGACAGGGGCGGACTGAAGCTTTCTTT; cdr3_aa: CASSIDRWGQGRTEAFF
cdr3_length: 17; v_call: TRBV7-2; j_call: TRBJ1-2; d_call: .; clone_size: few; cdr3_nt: TGTGCCAGCAGCTTCTCCCCCTACAGGGAGCCTATCCGTGGCTACACCTTC; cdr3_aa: CASSFSPYREPIRGYTF
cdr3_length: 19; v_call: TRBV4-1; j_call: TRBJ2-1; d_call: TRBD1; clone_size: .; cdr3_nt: TGCGCCAGCAGCCAAGACGGGCCCTATCGGACAGGCTCCTACAATGAGCAGTTCTTC; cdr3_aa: CASSQDGPYRTGSYNEQFF
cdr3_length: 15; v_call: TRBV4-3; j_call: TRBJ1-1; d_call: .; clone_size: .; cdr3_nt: TGCGCCAGCAGCCGTCAGGAGGGGTTATACACTGAAGCTTTCTTT; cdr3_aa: CASSRQEGLYTEAFF
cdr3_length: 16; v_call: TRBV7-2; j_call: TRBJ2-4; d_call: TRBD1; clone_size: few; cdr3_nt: TGTGCCAGCAGCTTAGAGACAGGGAGCGCCAAAAACATTCAGTACTTC; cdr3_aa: CASSLETGSAKNIQYF
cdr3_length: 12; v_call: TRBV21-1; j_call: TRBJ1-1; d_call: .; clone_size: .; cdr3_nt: TGTGCCACCTCCTGGGAAGATCAAGGAGCTTTCTTT; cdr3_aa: CATSWEDQGAFF
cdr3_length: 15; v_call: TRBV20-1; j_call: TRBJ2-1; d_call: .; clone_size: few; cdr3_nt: TGCAGTGCTATATTCCCACAACTCGGGTCTTGGGAGCAGTTCTTC; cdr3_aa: CSAIFPQLGSWEQFF
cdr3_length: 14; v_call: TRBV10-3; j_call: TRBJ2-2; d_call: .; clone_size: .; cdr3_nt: TGTGCCATCAGTGAGTCGAGGGGGACCGGGGAGCTGTTTTTT; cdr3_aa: CAISESRGTGELFF